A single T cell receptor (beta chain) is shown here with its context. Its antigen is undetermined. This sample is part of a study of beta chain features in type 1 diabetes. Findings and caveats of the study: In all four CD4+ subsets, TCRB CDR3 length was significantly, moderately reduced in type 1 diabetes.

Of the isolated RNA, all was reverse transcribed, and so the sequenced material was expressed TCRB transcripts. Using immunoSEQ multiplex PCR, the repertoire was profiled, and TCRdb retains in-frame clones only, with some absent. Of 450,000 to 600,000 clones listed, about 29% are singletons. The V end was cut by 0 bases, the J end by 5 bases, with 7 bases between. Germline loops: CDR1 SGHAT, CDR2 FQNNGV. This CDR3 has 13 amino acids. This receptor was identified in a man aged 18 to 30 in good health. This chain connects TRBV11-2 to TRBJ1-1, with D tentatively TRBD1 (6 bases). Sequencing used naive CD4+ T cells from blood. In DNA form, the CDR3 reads TGTGCCAGCAGCTTAGAACAGGGAACTGAAGCTTTCTTT. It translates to CASSLEQGTEAFF.